The entry that follows covers one T cell receptor (beta chain) sequence. The antigen is not known. Each of the patients experienced relapse following autologous stem cell transplantation, and their brentuximab vedotin exposure differed. After PBMCs were thawed, their CD8+ T cells were isolated by magnetic negative selection. Sequencing used immunoSEQ multiplex PCR; TCRdb keeps in-frame clones, though not all of them. The sample has about 7,900 clones; about 82% are singletons. CDR3 size: 17 residues. The germline CDR1 and CDR2 sequences are SGDLS and YYNGEE. The V end was cut by 1 base, the J end by 1 base, with 17 bases between. The sample is drawn from a study of PD-1 blockade in classical Hodgkin lymphoma. Study findings and constraints: The diversity seen at baseline in complete responders resembled that of newly diagnosed patients.

Specimen: CD8+ T cells from blood, collected at baseline. The TCR was taken from a human donor with classical Hodgkin lymphoma. This chain uses TRBV9 with TRBJ1-2; D perhaps matches TRBD1 (5 bases). The CDR3 DNA reads TGTGCCAGCAGCGTAACCGGGACCGCGGAACTTAACTATGGCTACACCTTC. Amino acid sequence: CASSVTGTAELNYGYTF.